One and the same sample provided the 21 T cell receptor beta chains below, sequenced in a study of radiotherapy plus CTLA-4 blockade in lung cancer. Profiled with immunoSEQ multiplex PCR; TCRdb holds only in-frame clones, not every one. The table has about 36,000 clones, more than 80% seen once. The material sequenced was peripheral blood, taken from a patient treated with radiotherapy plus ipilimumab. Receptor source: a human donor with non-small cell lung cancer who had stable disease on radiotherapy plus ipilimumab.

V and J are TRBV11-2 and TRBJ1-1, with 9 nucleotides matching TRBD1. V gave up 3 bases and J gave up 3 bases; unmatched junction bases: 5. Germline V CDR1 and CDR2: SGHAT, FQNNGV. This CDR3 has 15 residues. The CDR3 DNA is TGTGCCAGCAGCTTTCTGGGACAGGGTCACACTGAAGCTTTCTTT. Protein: CASSFLGQGHTEAFF.

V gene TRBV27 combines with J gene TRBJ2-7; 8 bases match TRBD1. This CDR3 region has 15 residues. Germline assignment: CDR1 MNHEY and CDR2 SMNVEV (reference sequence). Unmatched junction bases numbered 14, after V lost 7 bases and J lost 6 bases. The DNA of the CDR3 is TGTGCCAGCACTCCACTGGGACAGGCGTGGGGCGAGCAGTACTTC. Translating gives CASTPLGQAWGEQYF.

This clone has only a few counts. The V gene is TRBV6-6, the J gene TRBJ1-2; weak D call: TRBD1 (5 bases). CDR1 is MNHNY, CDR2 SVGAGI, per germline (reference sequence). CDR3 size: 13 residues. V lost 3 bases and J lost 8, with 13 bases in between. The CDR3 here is CASSYTGGGGYTF. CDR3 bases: TGTGCCAGCAGTTATACGGGGGGTGGGGGCTACACCTTC.

In DNA, the CDR3 is TGTGCCATCAGTGAGTATGGCCAGGGGGATTCCCACGAGCAGTACTTC. Translated, it gives CAISEYGQGDSHEQYF. This rearrangement joins TRBV10-3 to TRBJ2-7; 7 nucleotides line up with TRBD1. With V trimmed by 1 base and J by 5 bases, 11 bases remained unmatched. Per germline, CDR1 ENHRY and CDR2 SYGVKD. This CDR3 contains 16 residues.

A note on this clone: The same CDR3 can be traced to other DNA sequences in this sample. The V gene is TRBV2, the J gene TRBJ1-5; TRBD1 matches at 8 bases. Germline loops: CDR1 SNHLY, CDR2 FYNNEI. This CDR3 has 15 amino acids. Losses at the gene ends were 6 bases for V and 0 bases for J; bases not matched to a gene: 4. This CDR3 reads CASRRTGNSNQPQHF. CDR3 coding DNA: TGTGCCAGCAGGAGGACAGGGAATAGCAATCAGCCCCAGCATTTT.

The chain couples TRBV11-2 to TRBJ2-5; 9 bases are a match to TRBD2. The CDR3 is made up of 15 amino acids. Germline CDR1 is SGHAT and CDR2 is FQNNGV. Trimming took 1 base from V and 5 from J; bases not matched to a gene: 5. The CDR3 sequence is CASSLGGSGGETQYF. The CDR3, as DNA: TGTGCCAGCAGCTTAGGCGGGAGCGGGGGGGAGACCCAGTACTTC.

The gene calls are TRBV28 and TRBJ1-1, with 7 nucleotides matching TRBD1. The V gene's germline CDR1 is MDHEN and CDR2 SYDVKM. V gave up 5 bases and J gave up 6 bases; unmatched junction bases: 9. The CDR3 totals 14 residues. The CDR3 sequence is CASSAGGQFAEAFF. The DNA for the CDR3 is TGTGCCAGCAGTGCAGGGGGGCAATTTGCTGAAGCTTTCTTT.

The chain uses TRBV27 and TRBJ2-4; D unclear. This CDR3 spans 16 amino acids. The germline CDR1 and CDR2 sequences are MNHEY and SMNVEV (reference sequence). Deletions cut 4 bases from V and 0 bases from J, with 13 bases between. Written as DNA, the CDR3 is TGTGCCAGCAGTTCCTATACAGAGCTAGCCAAAAACATTCAGTACTTC. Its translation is CASSSYTELAKNIQYF.

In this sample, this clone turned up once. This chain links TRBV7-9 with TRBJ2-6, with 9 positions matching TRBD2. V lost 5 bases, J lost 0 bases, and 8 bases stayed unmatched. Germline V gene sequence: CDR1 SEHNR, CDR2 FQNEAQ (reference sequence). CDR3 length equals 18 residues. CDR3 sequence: CASSTGLAIRSGANVLTF. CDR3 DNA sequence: TGTGCCAGCAGCACAGGACTAGCGATTCGCTCTGGGGCCAACGTCCTGACTTTC.

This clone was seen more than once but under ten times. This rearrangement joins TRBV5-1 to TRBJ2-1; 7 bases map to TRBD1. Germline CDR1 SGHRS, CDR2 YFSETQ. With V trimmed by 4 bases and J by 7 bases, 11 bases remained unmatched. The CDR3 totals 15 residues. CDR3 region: CASSPRTGGGNEQFF. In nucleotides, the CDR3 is TGCGCCAGCAGCCCCCGGACAGGCGGCGGGAATGAGCAGTTCTTC.

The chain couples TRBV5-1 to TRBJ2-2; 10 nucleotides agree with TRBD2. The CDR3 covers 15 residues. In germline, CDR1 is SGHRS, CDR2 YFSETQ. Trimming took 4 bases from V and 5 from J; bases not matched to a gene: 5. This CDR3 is CASSTLAGGTGELFF. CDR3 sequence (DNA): TGCGCCAGCAGCACATTAGCGGGAGGAACCGGGGAGCTGTTTTTT.

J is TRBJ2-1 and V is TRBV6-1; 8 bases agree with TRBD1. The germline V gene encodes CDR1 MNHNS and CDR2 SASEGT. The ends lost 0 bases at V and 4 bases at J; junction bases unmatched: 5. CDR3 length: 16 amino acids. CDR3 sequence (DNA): TGTGCCAGCAGTGAAGCGCTTCAGGGGGCGTACAATGAGCAGTTCTTC. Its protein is CASSEALQGAYNEQFF.

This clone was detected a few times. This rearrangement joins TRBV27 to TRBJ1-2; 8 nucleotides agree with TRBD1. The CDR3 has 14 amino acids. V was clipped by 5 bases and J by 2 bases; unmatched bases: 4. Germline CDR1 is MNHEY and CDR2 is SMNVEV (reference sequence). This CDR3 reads CASSVNRGNYGYTF. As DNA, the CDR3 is TGTGCCAGCAGTGTGAACAGGGGGAACTATGGCTACACCTTC.

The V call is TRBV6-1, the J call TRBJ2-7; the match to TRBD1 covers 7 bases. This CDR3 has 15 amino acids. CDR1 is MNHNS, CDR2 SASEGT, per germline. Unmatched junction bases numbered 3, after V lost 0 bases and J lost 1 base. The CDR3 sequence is CASSEARDRSYEQYF. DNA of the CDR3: TGTGCCAGCAGTGAAGCGAGGGACAGATCCTACGAGCAGTACTTC.

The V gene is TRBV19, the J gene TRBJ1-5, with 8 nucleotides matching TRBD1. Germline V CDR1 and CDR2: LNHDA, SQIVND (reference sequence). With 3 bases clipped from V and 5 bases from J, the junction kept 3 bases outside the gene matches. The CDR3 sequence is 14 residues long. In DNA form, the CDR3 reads TGTGCCAGTAGTATTCAGGGGGCTTATCAGCCCCAGCATTTT. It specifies CASSIQGAYQPQHF.

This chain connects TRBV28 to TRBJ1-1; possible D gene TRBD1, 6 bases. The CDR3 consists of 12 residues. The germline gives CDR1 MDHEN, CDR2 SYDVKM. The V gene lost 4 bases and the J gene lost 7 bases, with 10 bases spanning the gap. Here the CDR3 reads CASSSYRDEAFF. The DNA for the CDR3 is TGTGCCAGCAGTTCTTACAGGGATGAAGCTTTCTTT.

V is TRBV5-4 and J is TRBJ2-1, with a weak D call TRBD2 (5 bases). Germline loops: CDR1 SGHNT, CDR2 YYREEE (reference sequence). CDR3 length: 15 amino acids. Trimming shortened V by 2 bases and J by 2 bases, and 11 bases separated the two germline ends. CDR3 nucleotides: TGTGCCAGCAGCTTTGATCAGCGGACCTACAATGAGCAGTTCTTC. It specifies CASSFDQRTYNEQFF.

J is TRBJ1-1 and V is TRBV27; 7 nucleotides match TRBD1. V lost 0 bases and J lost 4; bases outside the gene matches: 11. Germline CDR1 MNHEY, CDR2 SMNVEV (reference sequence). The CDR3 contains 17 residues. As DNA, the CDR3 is TGTGCCAGCAGTTTATCCGGATTGACAGGGCTTGGCACTGAAGCTTTCTTT. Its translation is CASSLSGLTGLGTEAFF.

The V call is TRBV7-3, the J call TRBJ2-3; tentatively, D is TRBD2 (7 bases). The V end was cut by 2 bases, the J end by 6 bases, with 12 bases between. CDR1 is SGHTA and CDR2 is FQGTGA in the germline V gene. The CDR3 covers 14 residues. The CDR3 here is CASSLRGADDTQYF. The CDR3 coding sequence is TGTGCCAGCAGCTTACGGGGGGCAGACGATACGCAGTATTTT. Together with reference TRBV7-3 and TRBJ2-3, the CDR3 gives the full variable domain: GAGVSQTPSNKVTEKGKYVELRCDPISGHTALYWYRQSLGQGPEFLIYFQGTGAADDSGLPNDRFFAVRPEGSVSTLKIQRTERGDSAVYLCASSLRGADDTQYFGPGTRLTVL.

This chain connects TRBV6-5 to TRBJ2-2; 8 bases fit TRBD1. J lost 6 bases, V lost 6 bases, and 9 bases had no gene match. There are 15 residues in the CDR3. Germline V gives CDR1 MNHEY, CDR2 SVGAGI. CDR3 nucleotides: TGTGCCAGCAGCCGACCCGGACAGGGACCCGGGGAGCTGTTTTTT. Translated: CASSRPGQGPGELFF.

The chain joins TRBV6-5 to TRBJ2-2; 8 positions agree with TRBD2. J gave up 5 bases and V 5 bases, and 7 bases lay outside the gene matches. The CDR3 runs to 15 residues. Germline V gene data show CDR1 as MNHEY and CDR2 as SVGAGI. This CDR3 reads CASSQLAEGTGELFF. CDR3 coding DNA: TGTGCCAGCAGTCAACTAGCGGAGGGGACCGGGGAGCTGTTTTTT.